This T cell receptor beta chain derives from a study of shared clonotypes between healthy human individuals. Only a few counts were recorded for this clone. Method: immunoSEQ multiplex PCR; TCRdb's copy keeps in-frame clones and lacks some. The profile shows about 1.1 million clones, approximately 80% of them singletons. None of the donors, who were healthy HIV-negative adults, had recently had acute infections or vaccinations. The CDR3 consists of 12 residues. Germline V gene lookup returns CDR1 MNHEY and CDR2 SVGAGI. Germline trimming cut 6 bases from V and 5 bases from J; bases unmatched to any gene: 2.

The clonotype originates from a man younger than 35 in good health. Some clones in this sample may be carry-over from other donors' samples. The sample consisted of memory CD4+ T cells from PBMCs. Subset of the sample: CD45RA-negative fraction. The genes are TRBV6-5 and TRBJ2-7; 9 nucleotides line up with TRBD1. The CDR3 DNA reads TGTGCCAGCAGGACAGGGGGAGACGAGCAGTACTTC. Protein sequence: CASRTGGDEQYF.